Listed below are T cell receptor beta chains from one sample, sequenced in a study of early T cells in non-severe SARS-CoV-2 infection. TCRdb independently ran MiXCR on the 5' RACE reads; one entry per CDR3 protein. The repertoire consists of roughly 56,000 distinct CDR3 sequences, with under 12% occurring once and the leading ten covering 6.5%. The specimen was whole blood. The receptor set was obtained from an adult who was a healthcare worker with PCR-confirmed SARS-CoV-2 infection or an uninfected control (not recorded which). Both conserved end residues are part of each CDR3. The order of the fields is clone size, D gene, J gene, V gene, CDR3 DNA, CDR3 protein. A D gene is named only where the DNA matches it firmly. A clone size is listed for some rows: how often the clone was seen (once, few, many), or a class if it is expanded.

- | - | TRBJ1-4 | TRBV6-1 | TGTGCCAGCAGGATACGAGGGGGGGAGATACTGTTTTTT | CASRIRGGEILFF
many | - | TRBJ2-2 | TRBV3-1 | TGTGCCAGCAGCCAAGAGATGGTCACCGGGGAGCTGTTTTTT | CASSQEMVTGELFF
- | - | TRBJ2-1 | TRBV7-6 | TGTGCCAGCTCCAACTACAATGAGCAGTTCTTC | CASSNYNEQFF
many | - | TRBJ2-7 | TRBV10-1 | TGCGCCAGCAGCGTCCCCCGAGGGGGGAGCTACGAGCAGTACTTC | CASSVPRGGSYEQYF
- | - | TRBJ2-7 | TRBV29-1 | TGCAGCGTTGATGAGTCTGGGGGTATTTACGAGCAGTACTTC | CSVDESGGIYEQYF
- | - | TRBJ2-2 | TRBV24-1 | TGTGCCACCCGGGACTCGACGAATAACGGGGAGCTGTTTTTT | CATRDSTNNGELFF
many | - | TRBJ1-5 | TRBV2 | TGTGCCAGCAGTGAAAATCCCAATCAGCCCCAGCATTTT | CASSENPNQPQHF
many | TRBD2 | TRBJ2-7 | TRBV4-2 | TGTGCCAGCAGCCAAGGGACTAGCAGTCCAGCCTACGAGCAGTACTTC | CASSQGTSSPAYEQYF
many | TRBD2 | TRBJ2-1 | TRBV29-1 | TGCAGCGCCCGACTAGCGGTTTACAATGAGCAGTTCTTC | CSARLAVYNEQFF
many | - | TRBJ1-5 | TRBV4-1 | TGCGCCAGCAGCCAAGATCGGCAGGGGAATCAGCCCCAGCATTTT | CASSQDRQGNQPQHF
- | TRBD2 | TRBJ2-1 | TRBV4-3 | TGCGCCAGCAGCCAAGATAGCGGGACTAGCGGTAGTGAGCAGTTCTTC | CASSQDSGTSGSEQFF
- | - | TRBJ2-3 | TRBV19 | TGTGCCAGTAGTGCCGGACTCTTCCCGGCGGATACGCAGTATTTT | CASSAGLFPADTQYF
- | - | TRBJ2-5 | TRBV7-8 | TGTGTCAGCAGCTTAGGGACCAGCCTAGGGCCACAGTACTTC | CVSSLGTSLGPQYF
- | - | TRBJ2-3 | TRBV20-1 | TGCAGTGCTAGAGCTGCAGGGGGCACAGATACGCAGTATTTT | CSARAAGGTDTQYF
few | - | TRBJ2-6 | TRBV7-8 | TGCGCCAGCAGCTTAGCGGCAGGGACTGGGGCCAACGTCCTGACTTTC | CASSLAAGTGANVLTF
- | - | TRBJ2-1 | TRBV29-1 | TGCAGCGTTGCTTCTAGCAATGAGCAGTTCTTC | CSVASSNEQFF
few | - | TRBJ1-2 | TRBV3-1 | TGTGCCAGCAGCCCTAATGGAGGGAATGGCTACACCTTC | CASSPNGGNGYTF
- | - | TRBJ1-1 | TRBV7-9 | TGTGCCAGCAGCCTTGTGGGTGAAGCTTTCTTT | CASSLVGEAFF
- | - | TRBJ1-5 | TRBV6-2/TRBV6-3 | TGTGCCAGCAGTTACTCGCCGACCCGCTACCAGCCCCAGCATTTT | CASSYSPTRYQPQHF
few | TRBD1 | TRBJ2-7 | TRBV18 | TGTGCCAGCTCACCATCGCCGGGACAGGGGTCAACATCCTACGAGCAGTACTTC | CASSPSPGQGSTSYEQYF
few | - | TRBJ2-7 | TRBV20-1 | TGCAGTGCTAGAGATAGTGGACGGGACCGATCCTACGAGCAGTACTTC | CSARDSGRDRSYEQYF
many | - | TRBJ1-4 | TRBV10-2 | TGCGCCAGCAAGGGCAGGGGTCTCAATACTAATGAAAAACTGTTTTTT | CASKGRGLNTNEKLFF
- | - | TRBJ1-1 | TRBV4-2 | TGTGCCAGCAGCCAAAAATTAGGGAACACTGAAGCTTTCTTT | CASSQKLGNTEAFF
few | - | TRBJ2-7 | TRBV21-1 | TGTGCCAGCGGGACAGGGTCACGACCCTCCTACGAGCAGTACTTC | CASGTGSRPSYEQYF
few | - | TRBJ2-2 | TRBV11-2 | TGTGCCAGCAGCCCAACTAGGTTCACCGGGGAGCTGTTTTTT | CASSPTRFTGELFF
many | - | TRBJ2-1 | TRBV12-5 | TGTGCTAGTGGACTGGACCGATACAATGAGCAGTTCTTC | CASGLDRYNEQFF
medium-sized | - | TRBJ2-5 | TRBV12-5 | TGTGCTAGTGGTTTGTTCCGGCGACGGGAAGAGACCCAGTACTTC | CASGLFRRREETQYF
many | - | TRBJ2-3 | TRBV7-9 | TGTGCCAGCAGCTTAAGCGATAGCACAGATACGCAGTATTTT | CASSLSDSTDTQYF
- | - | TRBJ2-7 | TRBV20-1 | TGCAGTGCTAGGTCCGGGGAAGGATCCTACGAGCAGTACTTC | CSARSGEGSYEQYF
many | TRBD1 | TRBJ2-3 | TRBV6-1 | TGTGCCAGCAGGGAGGGGGGACAGGGCACAGATTCCCAGTATTTT | CASREGGQGTDSQYF
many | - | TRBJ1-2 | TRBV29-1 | TGCAGCGGTCTTACTAACTATGGCTACACCTTC | CSGLTNYGYTF
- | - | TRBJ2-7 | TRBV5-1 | TGCGCCAGCTCTCCGGCAGTTCACTCCTACGAGCAGTACTTC | CASSPAVHSYEQYF
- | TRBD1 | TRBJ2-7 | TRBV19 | TGTGCCAGTAGTGTTGCCGGGACAGGGACAATTGGGCAGTACTTC | CASSVAGTGTIGQYF
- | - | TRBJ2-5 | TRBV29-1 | TGCAGCGTTGGAAGACAGGAGTACCAAGAGACCCAGTACTTC | CSVGRQEYQETQYF
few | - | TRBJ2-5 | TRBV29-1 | TGCAGCGTTGAAGATCCGGCTGGGGAGACCCAGTACTTC | CSVEDPAGETQYF
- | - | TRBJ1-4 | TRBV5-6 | TGTGCCAGCAGCTTGAAGGACTGGGGTGAAAAACTGTTTTTT | CASSLKDWGEKLFF
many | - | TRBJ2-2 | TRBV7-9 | TGTGCCAGCGCGCCCCACGGCGGGGAGCTGTTTTTT | CASAPHGGELFF
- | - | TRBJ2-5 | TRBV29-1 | TGCAGCGTTGAGCCCAGGGCGCGGGAGACCCAGTACTTC | CSVEPRARETQYF
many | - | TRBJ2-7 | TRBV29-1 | TGCAGCGTTGGGACAGATTGGGAGCAGTACTTC | CSVGTDWEQYF
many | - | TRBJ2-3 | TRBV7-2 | TGTGCCAGCAGCTTAGCGGGAGATACGTCGGATACGCAGTATTTT | CASSLAGDTSDTQYF
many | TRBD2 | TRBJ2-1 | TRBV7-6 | TGTGCCAGCAGCGCCGGACTAGCGGGAGTCGATGAGCAGTTCTTC | CASSAGLAGVDEQFF
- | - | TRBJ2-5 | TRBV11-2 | TGTGCCAGCAGCTTTCAAGCGGCCCAAGAGACCCAGTACTTC | CASSFQAAQETQYF
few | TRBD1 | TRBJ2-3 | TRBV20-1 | TGCAGTGCTAGAGCAATCCCGGGACAGCATCACACAGATACGCAGTATTTT | CSARAIPGQHHTDTQYF
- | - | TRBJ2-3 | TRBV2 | TGTGCCAGCAGTGTTTTCCGGGAGCAAGGGACGCAGTATTTT | CASSVFREQGTQYF
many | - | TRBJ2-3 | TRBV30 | TGTGCCTGGAACCCAGGGACAGATACGCAGTATTTT | CAWNPGTDTQYF
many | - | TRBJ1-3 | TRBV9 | TGTGCCAGCAGCGCGCGAACCAGGGGACCTGGAAACACCATATATTTT | CASSARTRGPGNTIYF
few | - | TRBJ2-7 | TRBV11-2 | TGTGCCAGCAGCGGATACGACAGGAGCTCCTACGAGCAGTACTTC | CASSGYDRSSYEQYF
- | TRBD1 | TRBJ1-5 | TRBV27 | TGTGCCAGCAGGGGACAGGGGGCAGGAAATCAGCCCCAGCATTTT | CASRGQGAGNQPQHF
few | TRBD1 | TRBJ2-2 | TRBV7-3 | TGTGCCTCGAGGGGACAGCTTAACACCGGGGAGCTGTTTTTT | CASRGQLNTGELFF
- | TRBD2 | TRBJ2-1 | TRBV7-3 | TGTGCCAGCAGCCCGGCGGGGGAGCTCGGTTTGAATGAGCAGTTCTTC | CASSPAGELGLNEQFF
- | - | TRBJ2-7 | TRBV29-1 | TGCAGCGCAGGGCTTGTAGAGTACGAGCAGTACTTC | CSAGLVEYEQYF
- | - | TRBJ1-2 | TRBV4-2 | TGTGCCAGCAGCCAAGATGTTTCGGGGGATGGCTACACCTTC | CASSQDVSGDGYTF
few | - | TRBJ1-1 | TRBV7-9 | TGTGCCAGCTGCTTAGTCAGAGAGGGGGGCACTGAAGCTTTCTTT | CASCLVREGGTEAFF
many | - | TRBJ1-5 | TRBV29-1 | TGCAGCGTCGCAGACGGGGTATTGGGCAATCAGCCCCAGCATTTT | CSVADGVLGNQPQHF
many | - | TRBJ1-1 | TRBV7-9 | TGTGCCAGCAGCCACACCACCGGCAGGGGCACTGAAGCTTTCTTT | CASSHTTGRGTEAFF
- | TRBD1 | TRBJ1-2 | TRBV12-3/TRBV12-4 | TGTGCCAGCAGCACACATTCGACAGGGCCCCGAGGCTATGGCTACACCTTC | CASSTHSTGPRGYGYTF
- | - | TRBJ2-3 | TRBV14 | TGTGCCAGCAGCCACGGGAGAATCAAGAATACGCAGTATTTT | CASSHGRIKNTQYF
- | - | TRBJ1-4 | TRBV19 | TGTGCCAGTAAGACTCCGGGACACTCTAATGAAAAACTGTTTTTT | CASKTPGHSNEKLFF
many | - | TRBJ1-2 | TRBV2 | TGTGCCAGCAGTGTGGATAGTGGCTACACCTTC | CASSVDSGYTF